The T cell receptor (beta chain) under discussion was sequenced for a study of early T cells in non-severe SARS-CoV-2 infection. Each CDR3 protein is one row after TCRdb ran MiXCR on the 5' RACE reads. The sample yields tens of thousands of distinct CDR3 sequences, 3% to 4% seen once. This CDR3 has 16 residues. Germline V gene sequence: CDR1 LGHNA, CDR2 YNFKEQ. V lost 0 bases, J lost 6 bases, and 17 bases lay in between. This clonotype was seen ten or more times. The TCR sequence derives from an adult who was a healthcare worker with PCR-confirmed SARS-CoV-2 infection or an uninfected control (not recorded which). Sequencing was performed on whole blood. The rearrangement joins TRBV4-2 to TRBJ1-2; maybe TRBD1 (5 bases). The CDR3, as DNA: TGTGCCAGCAGCCAAGATCTGCGAGGGGTAGAAAATGGCTACACCTTC. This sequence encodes CASSQDLRGVENGYTF.